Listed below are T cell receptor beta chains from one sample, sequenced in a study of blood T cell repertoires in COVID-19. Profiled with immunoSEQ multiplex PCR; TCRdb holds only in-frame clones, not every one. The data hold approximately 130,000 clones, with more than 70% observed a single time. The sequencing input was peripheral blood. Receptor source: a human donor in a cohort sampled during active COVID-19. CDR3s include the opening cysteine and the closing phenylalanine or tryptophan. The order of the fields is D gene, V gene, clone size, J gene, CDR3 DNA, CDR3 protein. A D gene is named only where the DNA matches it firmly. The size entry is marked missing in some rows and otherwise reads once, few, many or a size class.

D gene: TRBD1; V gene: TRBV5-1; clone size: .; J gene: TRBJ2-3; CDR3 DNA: TGCGCCAGCAGCCAAACCGGGACAGGGGGCCGTGATACGCAGTATTTT; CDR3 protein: CASSQTGTGGRDTQYF
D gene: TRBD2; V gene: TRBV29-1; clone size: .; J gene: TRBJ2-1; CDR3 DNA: TGCAGCGTGGAATCCCCGGGACTAGGGGACAATGAGCAGTTCTTC; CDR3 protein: CSVESPGLGDNEQFF
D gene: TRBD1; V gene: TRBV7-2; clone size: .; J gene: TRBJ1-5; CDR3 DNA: TGTGCCAGCGGACGGGACAGGGAACAGCCCCAGCATTTT; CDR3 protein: CASGRDREQPQHF
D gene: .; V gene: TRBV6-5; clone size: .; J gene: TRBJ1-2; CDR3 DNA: TGTGCCAGCTCCCAGTTGGAGACCTATGGCTACACCTTC; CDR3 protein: CASSQLETYGYTF
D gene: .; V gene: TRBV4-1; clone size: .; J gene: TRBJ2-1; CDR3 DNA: TGCGCCAGCAGCCAAGATGGGCCCGGCAGAGATGAGCAGTTCTTC; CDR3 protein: CASSQDGPGRDEQFF
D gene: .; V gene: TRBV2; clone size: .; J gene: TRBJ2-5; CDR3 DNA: TGTGCCAGCAGTGAAGCGCCGAGCGAAAGGTACTTC; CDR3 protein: CASSEAPSERYF
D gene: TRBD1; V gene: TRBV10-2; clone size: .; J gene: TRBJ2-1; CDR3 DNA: TGCGCCAGCAGCCCAGGGGGCTTGAATGAGCAGTTCTTC; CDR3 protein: CASSPGGLNEQFF
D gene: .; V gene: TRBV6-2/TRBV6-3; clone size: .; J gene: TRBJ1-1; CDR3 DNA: TGTGCCAGCAGCATCTCCCCGAGGTGGCCCAAAGCTTTCTTT; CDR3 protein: CASSISPRWPKAFF
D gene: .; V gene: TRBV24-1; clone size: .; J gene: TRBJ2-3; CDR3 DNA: TGTGCCACCAGTGATTCATGGGAGCCAGATACGCAGTATTTT; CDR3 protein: CATSDSWEPDTQYF
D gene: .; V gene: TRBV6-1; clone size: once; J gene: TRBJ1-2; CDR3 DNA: TGTGCCAGCAGTGAAGGAGGCCGAGGCTATGGCTACACCTTC; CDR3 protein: CASSEGGRGYGYTF
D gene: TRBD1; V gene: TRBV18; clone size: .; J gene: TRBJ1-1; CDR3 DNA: TGTGCCAGCTCACCACCTTTTGGACAGGGGAAGACTGAAGCTTTCTTT; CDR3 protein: CASSPPFGQGKTEAFF
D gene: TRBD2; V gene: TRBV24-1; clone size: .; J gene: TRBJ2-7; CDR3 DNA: TGTGCCACCAGTGGAGCGGGAGACCCGGACGAGCAGTACTTC; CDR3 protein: CATSGAGDPDEQYF
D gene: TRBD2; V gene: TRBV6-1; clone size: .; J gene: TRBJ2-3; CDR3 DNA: TGTGCCAGCAGTGATGGAGCGGGAACGACAGATACGCAGTATTTT; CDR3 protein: CASSDGAGTTDTQYF
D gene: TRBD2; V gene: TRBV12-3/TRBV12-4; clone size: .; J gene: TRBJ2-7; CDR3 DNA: TGTGCCAGCAAGCGGGAGGCTTACGAGCAGTACTTC; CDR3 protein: CASKREAYEQYF
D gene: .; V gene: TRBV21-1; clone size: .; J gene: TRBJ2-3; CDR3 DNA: TGTGCCAGCAGCATCTCGGACAGGGAACTTACAGATACGCAGTATTTT; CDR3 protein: CASSISDRELTDTQYF
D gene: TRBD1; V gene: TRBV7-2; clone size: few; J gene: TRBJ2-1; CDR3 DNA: TGTGCCAGCAGCTTGGGACAGGGAGATGAGCAGTTCTTC; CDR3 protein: CASSLGQGDEQFF
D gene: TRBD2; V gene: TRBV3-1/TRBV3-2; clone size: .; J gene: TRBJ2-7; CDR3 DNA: TGTGCCAGCAGCCAAGCAACTAGCGGGGTCAGCTCCTACGAGCAGTACTTC; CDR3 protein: CASSQATSGVSSYEQYF
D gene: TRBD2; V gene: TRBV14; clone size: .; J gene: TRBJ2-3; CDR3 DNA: TGTGCCAGCAGCCCCTATAGCGGGAGGGCCAACACAGATACGCAGTATTTT; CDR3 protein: CASSPYSGRANTDTQYF
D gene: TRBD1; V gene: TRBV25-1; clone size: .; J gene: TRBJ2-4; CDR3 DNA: TGTGCCAGCAGTGCTACAGGCGGACAGGGTATAGCCAAAAACATTCAGTACTTC; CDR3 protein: CASSATGGQGIAKNIQYF
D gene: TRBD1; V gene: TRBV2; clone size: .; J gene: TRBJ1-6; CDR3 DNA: TGTGCCAGCTGCTTGGGACAGGCTAAATCACCCCTCCACTTT; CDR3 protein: CASCLGQAKSPLHF
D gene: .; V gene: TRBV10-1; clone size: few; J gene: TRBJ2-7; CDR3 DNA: TGCGCCAGCAGTGAGTCTCCCCACTACGAGCAGTACTTC; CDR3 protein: CASSESPHYEQYF
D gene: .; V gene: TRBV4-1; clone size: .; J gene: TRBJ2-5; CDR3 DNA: TGCGCCAGCAGCCAAGCGAGCCGAGAGACCCAGTACTTC; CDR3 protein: CASSQASRETQYF
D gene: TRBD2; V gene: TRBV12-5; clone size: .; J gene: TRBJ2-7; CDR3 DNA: TGTGCTAGTTCGGGGGGAGGACTAGTAGTTAACGAGCAGTACTTC; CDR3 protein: CASSGGGLVVNEQYF
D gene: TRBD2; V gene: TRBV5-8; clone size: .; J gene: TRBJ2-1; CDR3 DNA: TGTGCCAGCAGCTCTCACCCCGGGACTAGCGGGGGAGTCGCCTACAATGAGCAGTTCTTC; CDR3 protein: CASSSHPGTSGGVAYNEQFF
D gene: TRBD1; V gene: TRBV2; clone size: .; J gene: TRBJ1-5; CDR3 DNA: TGTGCCAGCATGCCCGGGACAGCTAGCAATCAGCCCCAGCATTTT; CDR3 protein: CASMPGTASNQPQHF
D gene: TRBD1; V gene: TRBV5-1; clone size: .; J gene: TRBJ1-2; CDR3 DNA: TGCGCCAGCAGCTTAGACAGGGTGGGATTTAACTATGGCTACACCTTC; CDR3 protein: CASSLDRVGFNYGYTF
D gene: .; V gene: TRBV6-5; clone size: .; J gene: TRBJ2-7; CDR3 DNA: TGTGCCAGCAGTTCCCCGAGGGAGCAGTACTTC; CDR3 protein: CASSSPREQYF
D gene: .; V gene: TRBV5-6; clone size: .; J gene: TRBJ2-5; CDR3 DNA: TGTGCCAGCAGCTTGGTCGGAGAACTCCAAGAGACCCAGTACTTC; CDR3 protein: CASSLVGELQETQYF
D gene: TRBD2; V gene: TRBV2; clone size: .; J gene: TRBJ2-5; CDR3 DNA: TGTGCCAGCAGTGCGACAATTGCGGGGAGCGGGAAGACCCAGTACTTC; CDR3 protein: CASSATIAGSGKTQYF
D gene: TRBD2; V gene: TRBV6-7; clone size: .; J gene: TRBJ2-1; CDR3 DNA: TGTGCCAGCAGTACCCCTATAGCGGGAGGCAATGAGCAGTTCTTC; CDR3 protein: CASSTPIAGGNEQFF
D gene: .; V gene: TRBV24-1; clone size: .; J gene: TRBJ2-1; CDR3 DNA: TGTGCCACCAGTGATTTTGGGCAGGGTTTAATTAATGAGCAGTTCTTC; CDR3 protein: CATSDFGQGLINEQFF
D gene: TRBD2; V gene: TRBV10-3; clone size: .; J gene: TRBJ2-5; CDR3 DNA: TGTGCCATCAGCCCCTCGGGGGGCCAAGAGACCCAGTACTTC; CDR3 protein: CAISPSGGQETQYF
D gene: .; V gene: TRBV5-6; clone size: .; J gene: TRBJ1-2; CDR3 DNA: TGTGCCAGCAGCCTGCCGGGGAACTATGGCTACACCTTC; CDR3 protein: CASSLPGNYGYTF
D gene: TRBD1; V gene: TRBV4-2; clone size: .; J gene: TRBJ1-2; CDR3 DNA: TGTGCCAGCAGCCAAGTTGGACAGGGGGCGCGGGGCTACACCTTC; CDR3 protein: CASSQVGQGARGYTF
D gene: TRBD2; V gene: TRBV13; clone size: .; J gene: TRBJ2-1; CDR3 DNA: TGTGCCAGCAGCGAGTCGGGACTAGGAAATGAGCAGTTCTTC; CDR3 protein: CASSESGLGNEQFF
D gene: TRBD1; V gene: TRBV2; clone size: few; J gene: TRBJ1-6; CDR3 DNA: TGTGCCAGCAGGTCCGGAGGGGGCCCTATGTCACCCCTCCACTTT; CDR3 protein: CASRSGGGPMSPLHF
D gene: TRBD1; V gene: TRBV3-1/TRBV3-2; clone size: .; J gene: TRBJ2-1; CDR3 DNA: TGTGCCAGCAGCCAAAGGGACAGAAGCTCCTACAATGAGCAGTTCTTC; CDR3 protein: CASSQRDRSSYNEQFF
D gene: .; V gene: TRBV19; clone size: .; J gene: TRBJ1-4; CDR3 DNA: TGTGCCAGTATGAGGCAGCCGGCTGAAAAACTGTTTTTT; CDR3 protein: CASMRQPAEKLFF
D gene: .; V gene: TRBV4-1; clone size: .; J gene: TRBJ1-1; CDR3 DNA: TGCGCCAGCAGCACCAAGAATACAGGGATAACTGAAGCTTTCTTT; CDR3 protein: CASSTKNTGITEAFF
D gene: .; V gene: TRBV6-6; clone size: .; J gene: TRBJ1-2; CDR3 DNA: TGTGCCAGCAGTATACCCCTGGAGGGCTACTATGGCTACACCTTC; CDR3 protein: CASSIPLEGYYGYTF
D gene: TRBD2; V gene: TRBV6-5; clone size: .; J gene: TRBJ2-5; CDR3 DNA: TGTGCCAGCGGGGGGTGGCGGGGACTAAAGACCCAGTACTTC; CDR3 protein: CASGGWRGLKTQYF
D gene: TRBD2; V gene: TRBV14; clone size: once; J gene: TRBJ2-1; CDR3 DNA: TGTGCCAGCAGCCTGGGAGCGGGAGGCTTAAATGAGCAGTTCTTC; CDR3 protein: CASSLGAGGLNEQFF
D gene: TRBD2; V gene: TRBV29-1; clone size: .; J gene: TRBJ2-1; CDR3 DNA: TGCAGCGCTAGACCCCTAGCGGGAGGTTCCCATGAGCAGTTCTTC; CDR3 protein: CSARPLAGGSHEQFF
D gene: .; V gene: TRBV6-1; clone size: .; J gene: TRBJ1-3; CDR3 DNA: TGTGCCAGCAGTGAGGCAGGGGCTGGAAACACCATATATTTT; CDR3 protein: CASSEAGAGNTIYF
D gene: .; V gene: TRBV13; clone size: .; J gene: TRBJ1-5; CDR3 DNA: TGTGCCAGCAGCTTAAATCGGCAGCCCCAGCATTTT; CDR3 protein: CASSLNRQPQHF
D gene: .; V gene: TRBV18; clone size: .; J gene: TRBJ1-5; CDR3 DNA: TGTGCCAGCTCACCACCGATTAGTAATCAGCCCCAGCATTTT; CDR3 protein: CASSPPISNQPQHF
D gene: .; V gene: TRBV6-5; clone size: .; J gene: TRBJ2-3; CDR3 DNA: TGTGCCAGCAGTACGAGTTCTAGCACAGATACGCAGTATTTT; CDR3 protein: CASSTSSSTDTQYF
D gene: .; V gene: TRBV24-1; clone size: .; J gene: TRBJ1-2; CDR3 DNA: TGTGCCACCAGTGATTTGGATCCGCGCCGCTCCGGCTACACCTTC; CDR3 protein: CATSDLDPRRSGYTF
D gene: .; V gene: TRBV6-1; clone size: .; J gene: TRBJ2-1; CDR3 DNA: TGTGCCAGCAGTGATGGGGCCGTTGGCCCCCCATACAATGAGCAGTTCTTC; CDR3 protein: CASSDGAVGPPYNEQFF
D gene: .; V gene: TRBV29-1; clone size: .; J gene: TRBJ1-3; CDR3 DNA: TGCAGCGTTGAAGACACAGGGAGCTCTGGAAACACCATATATTTT; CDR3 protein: CSVEDTGSSGNTIYF
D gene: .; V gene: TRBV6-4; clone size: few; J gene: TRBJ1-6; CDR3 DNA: TGTGCCAGCAGTGAGTTCATTAATTCACCCCTCCACTTT; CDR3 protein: CASSEFINSPLHF
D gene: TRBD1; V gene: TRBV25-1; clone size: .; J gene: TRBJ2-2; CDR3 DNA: TGTGCCAGCAGTGAATCTAGGACAGGATACACCGGGGAGCTGTTTTTT; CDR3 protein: CASSESRTGYTGELFF
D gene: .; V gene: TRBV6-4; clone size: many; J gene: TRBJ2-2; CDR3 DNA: TGTGCCAGCAGTTTCACAGGCCAAGGGGAGCTGTTTTTT; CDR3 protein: CASSFTGQGELFF
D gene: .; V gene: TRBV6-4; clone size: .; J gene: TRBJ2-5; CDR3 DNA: TGTGCCAGCAGTGACGGGGAGCAAGAGACCCAGTACTTC; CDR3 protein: CASSDGEQETQYF